This note documents a single T cell receptor beta chain sequence. The antigen is not known. The data derive from a study of cytomegalovirus exposure and HLA in healthy donors. Study results and caveats: TCR beta sequences numbering more than 15,000 were associated with HLA alleles at 0.05 false discovery rate in a later analysis. A prior analysis recorded that most TCR beta V segments were productive about 87% or about 30% of the time.

PCR was performed using 60 Vbeta and 13 Jbeta primers. Sequenced by immunoSEQ multiplex PCR; TCRdb stores in-frame clones only, minus some. This table has about 120,000 clones, over 75% appearing once. V lost 5 bases to trimming and J lost 4 bases; unmatched junction nucleotides: 3. Germline V gene data show CDR1 as SGHTA and CDR2 as FQGNSA. This CDR3 comprises 14 residues. Material for sequencing was PBMCs. This receptor was taken from a woman aged 18-35 years in good health and CMV-seronegative. The chain carries TRBV7-2 and TRBJ2-5; 11 bases match TRBD2. The DNA of the CDR3 is TGTGCCAGCAGCCCGGGGACTAGCGGAGAGACCCAGTACTTC. Amino acid sequence: CASSPGTSGETQYF.